These T cell receptor beta chains were read from a single sample in a study of regulatory T cells in long-lasting Graves disease. One entry per CDR3 protein, called by TCRdb with MiXCR from the multiplex PCR reads. The sample lists 400,000 or so distinct CDR3 sequences; 23% were seen once. Sequenced here: peripheral blood mononuclear cells (PBMCs), sampled when the disease was refractory, from a patient treated with antithyroid drugs. The source of these receptors is a female donor with Graves disease. Each CDR3 is given with its conserved first and last residue. The D gene is left open where the match is weak. Clone size is not always given. Where it is, it says once, few, many or a class for expanded clones.

>TRBV6-1|.|many|TRBJ1-3
TGTGCCAGCAGTGAAGCGCTTAAGGAGTATACATCTGGAAACACCATATATTTT
CASSEALKEYTSGNTIYF
>TRBV4-1|.|.|TRBJ1-5
TGCGCCAGCAGCCGATTAAGCGTGGGGAAGGGCAATCAGCCCCAGCATTTT
CASSRLSVGKGNQPQHF
>TRBV15|.|many|TRBJ2-5
TGTGCCACCAGCAGAGGAGGGGGTCTTTACCTCGGCAAAGGGACCCAGTACTTC
CATSRGGGLYLGKGTQYF
>TRBV7-9|TRBD1|.|TRBJ2-5
TGTGCCAGCAGAGCCGGGACAGGAGAGACCCAGTACTTC
CASRAGTGETQYF
>TRBV6-1|.|.|TRBJ2-7
TGTGCCACAGCCAGAAGGGTGATGAGGACCTACGAGCAGTACTTC
CATARRVMRTYEQYF
>TRBV7-3|.|.|TRBJ1-1
TGTGCCAGCAGCTTAAACGGGCAGTGGAACACTGAAGCTTTCTTT
CASSLNGQWNTEAFF
>TRBV28|.|.|TRBJ2-3
TGTGCCAGCAGTTTGGCAGGTTCAAAAGATACGCAGTATTTT
CASSLAGSKDTQYF
>TRBV11-2|.|many|TRBJ2-7
TGTGCCAGCAGCTTAGTCCTAGGGGGAGACGAGCAGTACTTC
CASSLVLGGDEQYF
>TRBV6-2/TRBV6-3|.|.|TRBJ1-5
TGTGCCAGCAGTCAGGGAGGCGGTCAGCCCCAGCATTTT
CASSQGGGQPQHF
>TRBV7-7|TRBD1|few|TRBJ2-7
TGTGCTAGCCCCGGGACAGGGGCGGTTTACGAGCAGTACTTC
CASPGTGAVYEQYF
>TRBV5-1|TRBD2|.|TRBJ2-7
TGCGCCAGCAGCATTGACGGGACTATCTTCTCCTACGAGCAGTACTTC
CASSIDGTIFSYEQYF
>TRBV20-1|.|few|TRBJ1-4
TGCAGTGCTAGGGGGCGCGGCCCTAATGAAAAACTGTTTTTT
CSARGRGPNEKLFF
>TRBV19|.|few|TRBJ1-2
TGTGCCAGTAGTATTGCCAGAATCTATGGCTACACCTTC
CASSIARIYGYTF
>TRBV7-2|TRBD2|.|TRBJ2-7
TGTGCCAGCAGCCAGACTAGCGGGAGTTCAAGCGAGCAGTACTTC
CASSQTSGSSSEQYF
>TRBV20-1|.|.|TRBJ1-2
TGCAGTGCTAGAGAGGACCGGAGAGTTTTTGGCTATGGCTACACCTTC
CSAREDRRVFGYGYTF
>TRBV6-1|TRBD2|many|TRBJ2-7
TGTGCCAGCAGACTAGCGGGAGCATACGAGCAGTACTTC
CASRLAGAYEQYF
>TRBV6-9|.|.|TRBJ2-1
TGTGCCAGCAGATATAATGAGCAGTTCTTC
CASRYNEQFF
>TRBV30|.|many|TRBJ1-2
TGTGCCTGGAGTGAGTACTATGGCTACACCTTC
CAWSEYYGYTF
>TRBV20-1|.|many|TRBJ1-2
TGCAGTGCTACGACGACAGGAAACTATGGCTACACCTTC
CSATTTGNYGYTF
>TRBV2|.|.|TRBJ2-3
TGTGCCAGCAGTGAAAGTACGCGGGAAACGCAGTATTTT
CASSESTRETQYF
>TRBV4-1|.|.|TRBJ1-2
TGCGCCAGCAGCGGACCCCGAGATGCTAACTATGGCTACACCTTC
CASSGPRDANYGYTF
>TRBV24-1|.|.|TRBJ2-3
TGTGCCACCAGTGATTCCCTCGGAGTTAGCACAGATACGCAGTATTTT
CATSDSLGVSTDTQYF
>TRBV29-1|.|once|TRBJ2-5
TGCAGCGTTGTAGTGGACTACAAGGAGACCCAGTACTTC
CSVVVDYKETQYF
>TRBV6-1|.|.|TRBJ2-2
TGTGCCAGCCGAGGTGGGCGGATAAACACCGGGGAGCTGTTTTTT
CASRGGRINTGELFF
>TRBV28|.|many|TRBJ1-1
TGTGCCAGCAGTTTATATGGCAGGGCGAACACTGAAGCTTTCTTT
CASSLYGRANTEAFF
>TRBV6-1|TRBD2|many|TRBJ2-2
TGTGCCAGCAGCTCCCGACTAGCGGGAGTCGTCGGCGGGGAGCTGTTTTTT
CASSSRLAGVVGGELFF
>TRBV29-1|TRBD1|.|TRBJ2-7
TGCAGCGTTGCGGGGACAGGGGGCTACGAGCAGTACTTC
CSVAGTGGYEQYF
>TRBV5-1|.|.|TRBJ1-1
TGCGCCAGCAGCTTGGGGGGGAGGGACACTGAAGCTTTCTTT
CASSLGGRDTEAFF
>TRBV12-3/TRBV12-4|TRBD2|.|TRBJ2-7
TGTGCCAGCAGTACCCTGGTTAGCGGGAACTACGAGCAGTACTTC
CASSTLVSGNYEQYF
>TRBV5-6|TRBD2|few|TRBJ2-7
TGTGCCAGCAGCTTGTGGCTAGCGGGAGTTTGGGGCGAGCAGTACTTC
CASSLWLAGVWGEQYF
>TRBV7-9|.|few|TRBJ1-6
TGTGCCAGCAGCTTGGGGACACGTTGGTCACCCCTCCACTTT
CASSLGTRWSPLHF
>TRBV28|TRBD1|many|TRBJ2-7
TGTGCCAGCAGAGGGACAGGGGTTAACTACGAGCAGTACTTC
CASRGTGVNYEQYF
>TRBV7-2|.|many|TRBJ1-2
TGTGCCAGCAGCTTAGGTAGCTCTCGGGGCTATGGCTACACCTTC
CASSLGSSRGYGYTF
>TRBV9|.|few|TRBJ1-6
TGTGCCAGCAGTAGACAGCGGGGTCGGGATTCACCCCTCCACTTT
CASSRQRGRDSPLHF
>TRBV2|TRBD1|many|TRBJ2-5
TGTGCCAGCAGCCCACGAACAGGGACAGGAGAGACCCAGTACTTC
CASSPRTGTGETQYF
>TRBV5-1|.|.|TRBJ2-3
TGCGCCAGCAGCCAAGCCCGAACTTTAGCGGCGGCCCGGGATACGCAGTATTTT
CASSQARTLAAARDTQYF
>TRBV19|TRBD2|.|TRBJ2-7
TGTGCCAGTAGACAGACTAGCGGGACCTACGAGCAGTACTTC
CASRQTSGTYEQYF
>TRBV6-5|.|many|TRBJ2-7
TGTGCCAGCAGTTACATGGGACCCGAGACAGGACGGTACGAGCAGTACTTC
CASSYMGPETGRYEQYF
>TRBV29-1|.|.|TRBJ1-3
TGCAGCGTGGCGGACGCAGACTCTGGAAACACCATATATTTT
CSVADADSGNTIYF
>TRBV11-2|.|many|TRBJ1-2
TGTGCCAGCAGCCCGAGTGACAGACGTATGCCTGGCTACACCTTC
CASSPSDRRMPGYTF
>TRBV6-2/TRBV6-3|.|.|TRBJ1-2
TGTGCCAGCAGTTATGCGGGGACCCGTTATGGCTACACCTTC
CASSYAGTRYGYTF
>TRBV20-1|.|.|TRBJ1-2
TGCAGTGCTAGGGGACAAGGGTCCAGAGATGGCTACACCTTC
CSARGQGSRDGYTF
>TRBV10-3|TRBD2|.|TRBJ2-1
TGTGCCATCAGTGATGCCGGGACTAGGGACAATGAGCAGTTCTTC
CAISDAGTRDNEQFF
>TRBV12-3/TRBV12-4|.|many|TRBJ1-1
TGTGCCAGCAGTTTACGGGGGATAAGCACTGAAGCTTTCTTT
CASSLRGISTEAFF
>TRBV2|.|few|TRBJ2-3
TGTGCCAGCAGGGGAGGATTTGGGCAGTCTAGCACAGATACGCAGTATTTT
CASRGGFGQSSTDTQYF
>TRBV6-5|.|.|TRBJ1-5
TGTGCCAGCAGTTTCAAAACACAGGGTAAGAGCAATCAGCCCCAGCATTTT
CASSFKTQGKSNQPQHF
>TRBV18|.|.|TRBJ2-7
TGTGCCAGCCCACCCCCCAGCAAGGGCGAGCAGTACTTC
CASPPPSKGEQYF